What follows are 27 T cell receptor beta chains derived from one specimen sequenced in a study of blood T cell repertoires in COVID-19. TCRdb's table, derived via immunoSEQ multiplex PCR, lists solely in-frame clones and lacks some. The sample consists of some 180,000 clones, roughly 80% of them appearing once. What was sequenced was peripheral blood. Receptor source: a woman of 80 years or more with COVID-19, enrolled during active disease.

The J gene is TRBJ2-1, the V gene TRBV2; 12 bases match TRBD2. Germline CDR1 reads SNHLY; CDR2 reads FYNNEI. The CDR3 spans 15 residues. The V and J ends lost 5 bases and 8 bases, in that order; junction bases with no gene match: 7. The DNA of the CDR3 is TGTGCCAGCAGTCAACTAGCGGGAGGTAGCGATGAGCAGTTCTTC. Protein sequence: CASSQLAGGSDEQFF. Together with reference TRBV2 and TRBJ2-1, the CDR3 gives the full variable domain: EPEVTQTPSHQVTQMGQEVILRCVPISNHLYFYWYRQILGQKVEFLVSFYNNEISEKSEIFDDQFSVERPDGSNFTLKIRSTKLEDSAMYFCASSQLAGGSDEQFFGPGTRLTVL.

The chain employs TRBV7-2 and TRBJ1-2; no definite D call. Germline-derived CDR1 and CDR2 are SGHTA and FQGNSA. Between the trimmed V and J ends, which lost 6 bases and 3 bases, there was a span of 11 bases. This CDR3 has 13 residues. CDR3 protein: CASSFDSHYGYTF. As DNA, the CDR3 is TGTGCCAGCAGTTTCGACTCTCACTATGGCTACACCTTC.

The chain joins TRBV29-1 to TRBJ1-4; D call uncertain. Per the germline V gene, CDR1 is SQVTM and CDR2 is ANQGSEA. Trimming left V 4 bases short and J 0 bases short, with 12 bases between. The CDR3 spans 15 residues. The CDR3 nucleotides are TGCAGCGTTGTATTCGCGGATTCAACTAATGAAAAACTGTTTTTT. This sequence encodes CSVVFADSTNEKLFF.

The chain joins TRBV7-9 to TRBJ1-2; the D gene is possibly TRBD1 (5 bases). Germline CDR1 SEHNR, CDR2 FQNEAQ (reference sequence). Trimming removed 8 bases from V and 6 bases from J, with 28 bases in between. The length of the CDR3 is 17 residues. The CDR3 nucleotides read TGTGCCAGCTTTCATCCTTCAACGAGCAGGGTCGGTGATGGCTACACCTTC. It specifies CASFHPSTSRVGDGYTF.

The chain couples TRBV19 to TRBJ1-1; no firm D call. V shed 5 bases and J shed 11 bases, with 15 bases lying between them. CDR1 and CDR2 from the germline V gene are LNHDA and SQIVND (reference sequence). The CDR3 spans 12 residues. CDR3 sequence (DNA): TGTGCCAGTAGTGCCACGGAACAGCCTGCTTTCTTT. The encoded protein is CASSATEQPAFF.

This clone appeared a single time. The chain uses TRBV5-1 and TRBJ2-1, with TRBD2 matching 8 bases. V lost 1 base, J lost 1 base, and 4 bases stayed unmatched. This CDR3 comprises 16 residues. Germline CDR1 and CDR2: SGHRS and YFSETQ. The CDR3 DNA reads TGCGCCAGCAGCTTGCCAGCGGGGGTGTCCTACAATGAGCAGTTCTTC. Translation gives CASSLPAGVSYNEQFF.

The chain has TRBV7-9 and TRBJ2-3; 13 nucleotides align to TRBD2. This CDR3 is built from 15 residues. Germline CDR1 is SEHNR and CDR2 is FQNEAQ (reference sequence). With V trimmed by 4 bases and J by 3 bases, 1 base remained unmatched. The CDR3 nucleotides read TGTGCCAGCAGCTGGACTAGCGGGAGAACAGATACGCAGTATTTT. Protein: CASSWTSGRTDTQYF.

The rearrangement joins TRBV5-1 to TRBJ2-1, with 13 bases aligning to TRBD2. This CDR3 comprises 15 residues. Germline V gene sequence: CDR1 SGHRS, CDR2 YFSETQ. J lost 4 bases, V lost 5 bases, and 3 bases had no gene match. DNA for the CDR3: TGCGCCAGCAGGCGGACTAGCGGGGGATACAATGAGCAGTTCTTC. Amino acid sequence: CASRRTSGGYNEQFF.

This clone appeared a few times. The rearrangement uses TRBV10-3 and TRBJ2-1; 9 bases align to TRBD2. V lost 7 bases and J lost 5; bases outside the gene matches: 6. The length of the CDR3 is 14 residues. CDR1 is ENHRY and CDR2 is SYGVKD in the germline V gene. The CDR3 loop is CAIIASGTHNEQFF. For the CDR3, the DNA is TGTGCCATCATAGCTAGCGGGACACACAATGAGCAGTTCTTC.

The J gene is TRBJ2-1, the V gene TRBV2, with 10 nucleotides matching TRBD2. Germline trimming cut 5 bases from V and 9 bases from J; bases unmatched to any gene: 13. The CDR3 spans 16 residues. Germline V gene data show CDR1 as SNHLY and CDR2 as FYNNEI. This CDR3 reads CASSPGGSGRAVEQFF. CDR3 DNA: TGTGCCAGCAGTCCGGGGGGGAGCGGGAGGGCCGTTGAGCAGTTCTTC.

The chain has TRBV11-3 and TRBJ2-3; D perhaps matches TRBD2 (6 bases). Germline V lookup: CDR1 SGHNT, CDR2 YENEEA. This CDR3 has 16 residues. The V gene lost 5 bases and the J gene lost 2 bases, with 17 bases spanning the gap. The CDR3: CASSPRSAGHTDTQYF. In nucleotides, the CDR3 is TGTGCCAGCAGCCCCAGGTCAGCGGGCCACACAGATACGCAGTATTTT.

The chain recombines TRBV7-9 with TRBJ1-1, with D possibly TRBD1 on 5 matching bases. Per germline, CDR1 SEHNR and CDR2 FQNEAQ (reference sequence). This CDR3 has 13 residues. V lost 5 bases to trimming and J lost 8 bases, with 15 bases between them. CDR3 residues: CASSPWTSVEAFF. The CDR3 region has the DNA TGTGCCAGCAGCCCATGGACATCCGTGGAAGCTTTCTTT.

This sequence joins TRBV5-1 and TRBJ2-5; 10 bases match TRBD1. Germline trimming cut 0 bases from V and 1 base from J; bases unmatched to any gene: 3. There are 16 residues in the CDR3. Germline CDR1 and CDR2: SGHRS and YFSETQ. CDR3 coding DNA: TGCGCCAGCAGCTTGGGACAGGGGGCTGTCCAAGAGACCCAGTACTTC. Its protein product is CASSLGQGAVQETQYF.

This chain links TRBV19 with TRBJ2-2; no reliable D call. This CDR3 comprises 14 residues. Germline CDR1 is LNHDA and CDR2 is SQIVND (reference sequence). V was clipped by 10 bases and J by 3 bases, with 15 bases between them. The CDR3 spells CATRWAVDTGELFF. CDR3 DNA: TGTGCCACCCGGTGGGCCGTAGACACCGGGGAGCTGTTTTTT.

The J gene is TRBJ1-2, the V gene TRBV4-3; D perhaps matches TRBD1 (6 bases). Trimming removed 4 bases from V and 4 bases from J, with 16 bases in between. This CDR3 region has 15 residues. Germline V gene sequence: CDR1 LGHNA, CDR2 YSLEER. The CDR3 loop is CASSRDLTGSYGYTF. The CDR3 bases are TGCGCCAGCAGCCGAGACCTGACAGGTAGCTATGGCTACACCTTC.

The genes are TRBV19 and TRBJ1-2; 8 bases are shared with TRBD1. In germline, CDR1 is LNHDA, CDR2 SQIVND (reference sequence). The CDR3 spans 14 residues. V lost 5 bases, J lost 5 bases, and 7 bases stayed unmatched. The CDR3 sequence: CASSWTGKGYGYTF. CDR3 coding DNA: TGTGCCAGTAGTTGGACAGGGAAGGGGTATGGCTACACCTTC.

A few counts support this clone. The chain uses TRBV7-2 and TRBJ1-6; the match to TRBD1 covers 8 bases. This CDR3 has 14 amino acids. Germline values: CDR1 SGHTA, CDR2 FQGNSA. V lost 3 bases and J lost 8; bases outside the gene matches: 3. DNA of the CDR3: TGTGCCAGCAGCTTTGTGACAGGGGATTCACCCCTCCACTTT. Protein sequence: CASSFVTGDSPLHF.

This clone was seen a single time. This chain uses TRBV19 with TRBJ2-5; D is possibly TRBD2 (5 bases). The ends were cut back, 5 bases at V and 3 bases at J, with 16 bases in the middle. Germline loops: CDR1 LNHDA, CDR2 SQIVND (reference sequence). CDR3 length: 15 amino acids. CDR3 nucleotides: TGTGCCAGTAGTTCCACGTCGACGGGAAAAGAGACCCAGTACTTC. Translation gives CASSSTSTGKETQYF.

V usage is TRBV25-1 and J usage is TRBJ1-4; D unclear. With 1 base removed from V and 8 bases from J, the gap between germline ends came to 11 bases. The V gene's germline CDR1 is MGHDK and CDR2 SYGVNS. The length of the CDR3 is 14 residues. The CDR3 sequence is CASSESQSREKLFF. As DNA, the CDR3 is TGTGCCAGCAGTGAATCTCAGTCTCGAGAAAAACTGTTTTTT.

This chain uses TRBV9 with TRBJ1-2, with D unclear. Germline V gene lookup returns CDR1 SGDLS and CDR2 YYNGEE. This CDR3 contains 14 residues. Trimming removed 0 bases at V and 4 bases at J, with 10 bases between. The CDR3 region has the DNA TGTGCCAGCAGCGTAGGGGAGGGTACCTATGGCTACACCTTC. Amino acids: CASSVGEGTYGYTF. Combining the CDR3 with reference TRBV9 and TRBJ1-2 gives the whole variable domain DSGVTQTPKHLITATGQRVTLRCSPRSGDLSVYWYQQSLDQGLQFLIQYYNGEERAKGNILERFSAQQFPDLHSELNLSSLELGDSALYFCASSVGEGTYGYTFGSGTRLTVV.

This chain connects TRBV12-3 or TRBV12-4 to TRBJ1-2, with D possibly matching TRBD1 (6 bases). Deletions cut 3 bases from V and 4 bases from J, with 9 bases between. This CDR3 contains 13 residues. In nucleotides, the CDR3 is TGTGCCAGCAGTTTCGGACAGCCCTATGGCTACACCTTC. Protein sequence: CASSFGQPYGYTF.

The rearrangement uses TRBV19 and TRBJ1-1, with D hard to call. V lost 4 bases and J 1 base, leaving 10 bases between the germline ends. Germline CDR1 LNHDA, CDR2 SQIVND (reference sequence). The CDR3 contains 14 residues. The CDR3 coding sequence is TGTGCCAGTAGTAGCAGGTTTCCGAACACTGAAGCTTTCTTT. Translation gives CASSSRFPNTEAFF.

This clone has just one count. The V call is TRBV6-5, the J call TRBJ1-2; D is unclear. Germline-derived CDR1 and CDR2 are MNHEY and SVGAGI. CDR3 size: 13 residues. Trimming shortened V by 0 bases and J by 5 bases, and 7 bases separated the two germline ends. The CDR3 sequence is CASSYSNGYGYTF. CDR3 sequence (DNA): TGTGCCAGCAGTTACTCGAACGGGTATGGCTACACCTTC.

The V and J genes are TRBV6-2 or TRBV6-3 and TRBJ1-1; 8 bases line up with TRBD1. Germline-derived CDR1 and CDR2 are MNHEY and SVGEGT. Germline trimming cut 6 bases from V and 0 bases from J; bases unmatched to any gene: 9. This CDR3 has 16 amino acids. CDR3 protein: CASSRQGPSMNTEAFF. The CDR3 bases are TGTGCCAGCAGCCGACAGGGGCCGAGCATGAACACTGAAGCTTTCTTT.

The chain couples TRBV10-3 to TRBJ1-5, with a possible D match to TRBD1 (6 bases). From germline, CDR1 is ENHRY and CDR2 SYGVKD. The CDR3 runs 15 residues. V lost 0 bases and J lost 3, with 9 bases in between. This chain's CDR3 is CAISESRDTNQPQHF. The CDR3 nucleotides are TGTGCCATCAGTGAGTCGAGGGACACCAATCAGCCCCAGCATTTT.

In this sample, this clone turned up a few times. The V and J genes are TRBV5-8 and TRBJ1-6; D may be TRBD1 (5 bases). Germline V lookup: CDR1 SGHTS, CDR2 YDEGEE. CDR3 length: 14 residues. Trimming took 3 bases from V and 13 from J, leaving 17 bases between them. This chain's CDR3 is CASSSPGGALPLHF. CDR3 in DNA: TGTGCCAGCAGCTCCCCGGGAGGGGCCTTGCCCCTCCACTTT.

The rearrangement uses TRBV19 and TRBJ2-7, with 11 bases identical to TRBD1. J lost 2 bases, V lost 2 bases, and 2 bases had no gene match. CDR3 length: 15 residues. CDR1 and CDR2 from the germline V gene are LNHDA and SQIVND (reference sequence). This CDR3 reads CASSITGQGAYEQYF. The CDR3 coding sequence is TGTGCCAGTAGTATAACGGGACAGGGGGCCTACGAGCAGTACTTC.